This paragraph reports one T cell receptor (beta chain). Libraries were prepared by immunoSEQ multiplex PCR; TCRdb keeps only in-frame clonotypes and omits some of them. The table records 50,000 to 75,000 clones, over 90% of them present only once. CDR1 and CDR2 from the germline V gene are MNHEY and SVGAGI. This CDR3 region has 14 residues. V dropped 4 bases and J dropped 5 bases, with 12 bases sitting between them. This entry comes from a study of T cell changes during pregnancy in multiple sclerosis. The sample here was CD8+ T cells from peripheral blood mononuclear cells, taken in the third trimester of pregnancy. The TCR originated in a female donor with multiple sclerosis, enrolled in a pregnancy study. The chain employs TRBV6-5 and TRBJ1-5; the D is unclear. The CDR3 protein is CASSSLVGDQPQHF. CDR3 bases: TGTGCCAGCAGTTCGCTGGTGGGAGATCAGCCCCAGCATTTT.